Listed here are 13 T cell receptor beta chains from one sample, sequenced in a study of radiation and T cells in renal cell carcinoma. Stated time point: blood 4 weeks post-SBRT, at nephrectomy. Treatment defined: 15 Gy SBRT to primary tumor, nephrectomy 4 weeks later. Sequencing used immunoSEQ multiplex PCR; TCRdb keeps in-frame clones, though not all of them. The table records some 100,000 clones, around 80% of them present only once. This sample comprised blood, obtained from a patient whose treatment included radiotherapy and nephrectomy. The receptors originated from a man in his 60s with renal cell carcinoma.

V gene TRBV19 combines with J gene TRBJ2-5; 11 bases are a match to TRBD2. This CDR3 contains 13 residues. V lost 10 bases to trimming and J lost 3 bases; unmatched junction nucleotides: 4. The V gene's germline CDR1 is LNHDA and CDR2 SQIVND (reference sequence). CDR3 nucleotides: TGTGCCACAGGGACTAGCGGCAAAGAGACCCAGTACTTC. This codes for CATGTSGKETQYF.

J is TRBJ2-3 and V is TRBV5-1, with a tentative D call TRBD2 (6 bases). The germline V and J ends were trimmed by 1 base and 4 bases, with 16 bases remaining between them. CDR3 size: 16 residues. Germline V CDR1 and CDR2: SGHRS, YFSETQ. The CDR3 sequence is CASSLRTGSFADTQYF. In nucleotides, the CDR3 is TGCGCCAGCAGCTTGAGGACCGGGAGTTTCGCAGATACGCAGTATTTT.

The genes are TRBV19 and TRBJ2-5, with TRBD2 identical over 10 bases. Trimming removed 3 bases from V and 1 base from J; junction bases left unmatched: 5. The CDR3 spans 16 residues. Germline assignment: CDR1 LNHDA and CDR2 SQIVND (reference sequence). CDR3 sequence reads: CASSIRTSGSQETQYF. The CDR3 nucleotides read TGTGCCAGTAGTATTAGGACTAGCGGTTCCCAAGAGACCCAGTACTTC.

The J gene is TRBJ2-5, the V gene TRBV4-1; 12 bases align to TRBD1. Germline V gene lookup returns CDR1 MGHRA and CDR2 YSYEKL. The CDR3 is 16 residues long. V lost 5 bases and J lost 5; bases outside the gene matches: 9. The chain's CDR3 is CASSKLGTGGRETQYF. DNA of the CDR3: TGCGCCAGCAGCAAACTTGGGACAGGGGGCCGGGAGACCCAGTACTTC.

This chain links TRBV10-1 with TRBJ2-1; D is uncertain. V gave up 8 bases and J gave up 2 bases, with 13 bases separating them. Germline assignment: CDR1 WNHNN and CDR2 SYGVQD (reference sequence). The CDR3 is 14 amino acids. Here the CDR3 reads CASWRYTTYNEQFF. CDR3 DNA sequence: TGCGCCAGCTGGCGCTATACAACCTACAATGAGCAGTTCTTC.

The gene calls are TRBV14 and TRBJ2-7, with D unresolved. V was clipped by 4 bases and J by 3 bases, with 13 bases between them. Per germline, CDR1 SGHDN and CDR2 FVKESK. This CDR3 comprises 14 residues. The CDR3 region is CASSPRTSFYEQYF. The CDR3 nucleotides are TGTGCCAGCAGCCCCCGGACCTCTTTCTACGAGCAGTACTTC.

The CDR3 loop reads CASSIERTDTQYF. CDR3 nucleotides: TGTGCCAGTAGTATTGAGAGAACAGATACGCAGTATTTT. The chain has TRBV19 and TRBJ2-3; D not certain. The V gene lost 3 bases and the J gene lost 3 bases, with 7 bases spanning the gap. The CDR3 is made up of 13 amino acids. Germline CDR1 LNHDA, CDR2 SQIVND (reference sequence).

The genes are TRBV4-3 and TRBJ2-3; D might be TRBD1 (5 bases). The V end lost 0 bases, the J end lost 0 bases, and 7 bases lay between the germline ends. This CDR3 is built from 15 residues. The germline CDR1 and CDR2 sequences are LGHNA and YSLEER. The CDR3 region is CASSQDPGSTDTQYF. CDR3 in DNA: TGCGCCAGCAGCCAAGATCCAGGGAGCACAGATACGCAGTATTTT.

The V call is TRBV4-1, the J call TRBJ2-7; unclear D gene. This CDR3 spans 17 amino acids. V was trimmed by 5 bases and J by 5 bases, leaving 25 bases between them. Germline lookup yields CDR1 MGHRA and CDR2 YSYEKL. The chain's CDR3 is CASSTRPRDTLADEQYF. The CDR3 nucleotides are TGCGCCAGCAGCACTCGTCCCAGAGACACTCTCGCGGACGAGCAGTACTTC.

The chain uses TRBV27 and TRBJ1-5, with 7 bases lining up with TRBD1. The CDR3 totals 16 residues. Germline V CDR1 and CDR2: MNHEY, SMNVEV (reference sequence). The V gene end was trimmed by 6 bases and the J gene end by 3 bases; junction bases not matched to a gene: 11. This CDR3 reads CASRLQDRVINQPQHF. The CDR3 coding sequence is TGTGCCAGCAGGCTTCAAGACAGGGTTATCAATCAGCCCCAGCATTTT.

The V gene is TRBV29-1, the J gene TRBJ2-3, with D perhaps matching TRBD1 (5 bases). CDR1 and CDR2 from the germline V gene are SQVTM and ANQGSEA. There are 11 residues in the CDR3. Deletions cut 6 bases from V and 5 bases from J, with 9 bases between. For the CDR3, the DNA is TGCAGCGTAGGGGTAGGAGATACGCAGTATTTT. Protein product: CSVGVGDTQYF.

J is TRBJ2-3 and V is TRBV25-1, with D perhaps TRBD2 (5 bases). Germline CDR1 is MGHDK and CDR2 is SYGVNS. The V end was cut by 6 bases, the J end by 5 bases, with 21 bases between. The CDR3 runs 16 residues. CDR3 bases: TGTGCCAGCAGCCCAAGGATAGGACTTGGGGTAGATACGCAGTATTTT. Protein: CASSPRIGLGVDTQYF.

The chain employs TRBV5-5 and TRBJ2-7, with D possibly being TRBD2 (5 bases). The CDR3 contains 14 residues. Germline V gene data show CDR1 as SGHKS and CDR2 as YYEKEE (reference sequence). V was shortened by 6 bases and J by 0 bases, with 13 bases between the two germline ends. The CDR3 loop is CASTPEAASYEQYF. In DNA form, the CDR3 reads TGTGCCAGCACCCCGGAGGCAGCCTCCTACGAGCAGTACTTC.